These 24 T cell receptor beta chains came from one sample sequenced in a study of shared T cell receptors in the human thymus. Only in-frame clones appear in the TCRdb table, and some are missing; sequencing was by immunoSEQ multiplex PCR. The data contain hundreds of thousands of clones, approximately 88% of them singletons. This sample also appeared in a second study, on human thymus T cells.

The material sequenced was thymocytes. These receptors came from a boy under two years old with a congenital heart defect.

The chain's CDR3 is CASSTGFRDTQYF. The CDR3 DNA follows: TGTGCCAGCAGCACAGGGTTTCGCGATACGCAGTATTTT. V is TRBV14 and J is TRBJ2-3, with D perhaps matching TRBD1 (6 bases). V was shortened by 5 bases and J by 6 bases, with 12 bases between the two germline ends. There are 13 residues in the CDR3. CDR1 and CDR2 from the germline V gene are SGHDN and FVKESK.

The chain employs TRBV14 and TRBJ2-3, with 14 bases lining up with TRBD2. V shed 4 bases, J shed 4 bases, and the junction held 7 bases outside the gene matches. Per germline, CDR1 SGHDN and CDR2 FVKESK. This CDR3 is built from 17 residues. The DNA of the CDR3 is TGTGCCAGCAGCCCGTGGGGACTAGCGGGAGACCCAGATACGCAGTATTTT. Its translation is CASSPWGLAGDPDTQYF.

This rearrangement joins TRBV4-2 to TRBJ2-7; TRBD2 agrees at 7 bases. This CDR3 has 15 residues. Germline loops: CDR1 LGHNA, CDR2 YNFKEQ. After removal of 5 bases from V and 2 bases from J, the junction contained 9 bases not matched to a gene. The CDR3 is CASSFYTSEAYEQYF. As DNA, the CDR3 is TGTGCCAGCAGCTTTTACACTAGCGAGGCCTACGAGCAGTACTTC.

CDR3 nucleotide sequence: TGTGCCAGCAGTGCCGTAGCGGGATCCCCGGGGACCCAGTACTTC. Its translation: CASSAVAGSPGTQYF. This chain connects TRBV6-4 to TRBJ2-5; 8 bases fit TRBD2. This CDR3 comprises 15 residues. Trimming cost V 4 bases and J 7 bases; bases outside gene matches: 11. CDR1 and CDR2 from the germline V gene are MRHNA and SNTAGT.

V and J are TRBV6-1 and TRBJ1-5; 9 bases are shared with TRBD1. The V gene end was trimmed by 4 bases and the J gene end by 6 bases; junction bases not matched to a gene: 7. The CDR3 length is 15 residues. Germline assignment: CDR1 MNHNS and CDR2 SASEGT. The CDR3 sequence: CASSGGQGRSQPQHF. CDR3 nucleotides: TGTGCCAGCAGTGGGGGACAGGGAAGATCTCAGCCCCAGCATTTT.

This chain uses TRBV28 with TRBJ2-2, with 7 nucleotides matching TRBD1. The germline V gene encodes CDR1 MDHEN and CDR2 SYDVKM. CDR3 length: 16 amino acids. Trimming took 5 bases from V and 3 from J; bases not matched to a gene: 9. CDR3 loop: CASSPEGRGYTGELFF. As DNA, the CDR3 is TGTGCCAGCAGTCCTGAGGGCAGGGGGTACACCGGGGAGCTGTTTTTT. Together with reference TRBV28 and TRBJ2-2, the CDR3 gives the full variable domain: DVKVTQSSRYLVKRTGEKVFLECVQDMDHENMFWYRQDPGLGLRLIYFSYDVKMKEKGDIPEGYSVSREKKERFSLILESASTNQTSMYLCASSPEGRGYTGELFFGEGSRLTVL.

The chain links TRBV28 to TRBJ2-7; 10 bases are a match to TRBD2. The J segment lost 0 bases and the V segment lost 6 bases, leaving 5 bases of the junction unmatched. CDR1 is MDHEN and CDR2 is SYDVKM in the germline V gene. The CDR3 length is 15 residues. The DNA for the CDR3 is TGTGCCAGCAGACTTAGCGGGAGGCTCTCCTACGAGCAGTACTTC. Its protein is CASRLSGRLSYEQYF. The entire variable domain, with the rest obtained from reference TRBV28 and TRBJ2-7, is as follows: DVKVTQSSRYLVKRTGEKVFLECVQDMDHENMFWYRQDPGLGLRLIYFSYDVKMKEKGDIPEGYSVSREKKERFSLILESASTNQTSMYLCASRLSGRLSYEQYFGPGTRLTVT.

J is TRBJ1-2 and V is TRBV7-8; 9 nucleotides align to TRBD1. This CDR3 has 15 residues. Per the germline V gene, CDR1 is SGHVS and CDR2 is FQNEAQ. Unmatched junction bases numbered 3, after V lost 3 bases and J lost 1 base. The CDR3 DNA sequence: TGTGCCAGCAGCTTGGGGACAGGGTTTAACTATGGCTACACCTTC. Encoded protein: CASSLGTGFNYGYTF.

This chain joins TRBV5-4 and TRBJ2-3, with 8 positions matching TRBD1. The length of the CDR3 is 16 residues. With V trimmed by 3 bases and J by 1 base, 7 bases remained unmatched. The germline CDR1 and CDR2 sequences are SGHNT and YYREEE (reference sequence). The CDR3 region is CASSSQGAIGTDTQYF. Written as DNA, the CDR3 is TGTGCCAGCAGCTCGCAGGGGGCAATAGGCACAGATACGCAGTATTTT.

The chain uses TRBV28 and TRBJ2-1; TRBD1 is a possible D gene (5 bases). This CDR3 spans 14 amino acids. Per germline, CDR1 MDHEN and CDR2 SYDVKM. Deletions cut 3 bases from V and 5 bases from J, with 11 bases between. CDR3 in amino acids: CASSLGQGDNEQFF. CDR3 nucleotide sequence: TGTGCCAGCAGTTTGGGTCAAGGGGACAATGAGCAGTTCTTC.

The chain links TRBV19 to TRBJ2-7; tentative D call: TRBD2 (5 bases). The CDR3 has 13 amino acids. Trimming took off 5 bases at V and 7 bases at J, with 15 bases between the two ends. In germline, CDR1 is LNHDA, CDR2 SQIVND (reference sequence). The CDR3 here is CASSLGVRFEQYF. The CDR3 bases are TGTGCCAGTAGTCTGGGAGTACGGTTTGAGCAGTACTTC. The full variable domain, in which reference TRBV19 and TRBJ2-7 provide the parts outside the CDR3, is DGGITQSPKYLFRKEGQNVTLSCEQNLNHDAMYWYRQDPGQGLRLIYYSQIVNDFQKGDIAEGYSVSREKKESFPLTVTSAQKNPTAFYLCASSLGVRFEQYFGPGTRLTVT.

This chain joins TRBV28 and TRBJ2-3, with a weak D call TRBD1 (6 bases). Germline assignment: CDR1 MDHEN and CDR2 SYDVKM. There are 17 residues in the CDR3. V shed 5 bases and J shed 5 bases, with 23 bases lying between them. The CDR3 loop reads CASSKLMYQGNLDTQYF. The CDR3 region has the DNA TGTGCCAGCAGTAAGCTGATGTATCAGGGGAATTTAGATACGCAGTATTTT.

The V call is TRBV27, the J call TRBJ2-2; TRBD1 is a possible D gene (5 bases). The CDR3 is 17 residues long. V lost 2 bases and J lost 4, with 17 bases in between. Germline V CDR1 and CDR2: MNHEY, SMNVEV (reference sequence). For the CDR3, the DNA is TGTGCCAGCAGTTTAGGGGCTAGGGGTGCGACCACCGGGGAGCTGTTTTTT. This codes for CASSLGARGATTGELFF.

This clone has a single count. J is TRBJ2-7 and V is TRBV4-3, with TRBD2 matching over 9 bases. V gave up 2 bases and J gave up 3 bases; unmatched junction bases: 8. Germline CDR1 and CDR2: LGHNA and YSLEER. This CDR3 comprises 16 residues. The CDR3 DNA sequence: TGCGCCAGCAGCCAATCCTTGGCTAGCGGGAACTACGAGCAGTACTTC. It specifies CASSQSLASGNYEQYF.

The chain employs TRBV27 and TRBJ2-1, with 9 positions matching TRBD1. CDR3 length: 16 amino acids. Germline CDR1 and CDR2: MNHEY and SMNVEV (reference sequence). Trimming removed 2 bases from V and 4 bases from J; junction bases left unmatched: 6. CDR3 sequence (DNA): TGTGCCAGCAGTTTAGCCCACAGGGGGCTGTACAATGAGCAGTTCTTC. This gives the protein CASSLAHRGLYNEQFF.

The chain has TRBV2 and TRBJ1-2; 9 bases are a match to TRBD1. This CDR3 region has 14 residues. Germline V lookup: CDR1 SNHLY, CDR2 FYNNEI. Trimming removed 6 bases from V and 4 bases from J; junction bases left unmatched: 6. The CDR3 nucleotides read TGTGCCAGCAGGCCGGACAGGGGAGGCTATGGCTACACCTTC. Translated: CASRPDRGGYGYTF. Full variable domain (missing parts from reference TRBV2 and TRBJ1-2): EPEVTQTPSHQVTQMGQEVILRCVPISNHLYFYWYRQILGQKVEFLVSFYNNEISEKSEIFDDQFSVERPDGSNFTLKIRSTKLEDSAMYFCASRPDRGGYGYTFGSGTRLTVV.

The V call is TRBV29-1, the J call TRBJ2-2; D gene unclear. CDR3 length: 13 residues. Trimming cost V 3 bases and J 6 bases, with 11 bases left between them. The germline CDR1 and CDR2 sequences are SQVTM and ANQGSEA. The DNA of the CDR3 is TGCAGCGTTGATGTAGGAGAGGCCGGGGAGCTGTTTTTT. Protein sequence: CSVDVGEAGELFF.

The J gene is TRBJ2-7, the V gene TRBV6-5, with 9 positions matching TRBD1. Germline V lookup: CDR1 MNHEY, CDR2 SVGAGI. The CDR3 has 13 amino acids. J gave up 5 bases and V 6 bases, and 5 bases lay outside the gene matches. The CDR3 DNA sequence: TGTGCCAGCAGGCCGGACAGGGGCCACGAGCAGTACTTC. Amino acids: CASRPDRGHEQYF.

The genes are TRBV27 and TRBJ2-1, with TRBD2 matching over 14 bases. Unmatched junction bases numbered 11, after V lost 5 bases and J lost 2 bases. The CDR3 runs 19 residues. Looked up from germline, CDR1 is MNHEY and CDR2 is SMNVEV (reference sequence). The CDR3 here is CASSTVWTSGRPAYNEQFF. CDR3 in DNA: TGTGCCAGCAGTACCGTCTGGACTAGCGGGAGGCCGGCCTACAATGAGCAGTTCTTC.

The CDR3 DNA reads TGTGCCAGATATCACAGGGGACAAAACCAAGGCTACACCTTC. This sequence encodes CARYHRGQNQGYTF. The chain links TRBV6-1 to TRBJ1-2; 7 bases fit TRBD1. The CDR3 extends over 14 amino acids. Trimming removed 9 bases from V and 8 bases from J; junction bases left unmatched: 15. CDR1 and CDR2 from the germline V gene are MNHNS and SASEGT.

The rearrangement joins TRBV5-4 to TRBJ2-7, with TRBD2 matching over 7 bases. This CDR3 spans 12 amino acids. Germline-derived CDR1 and CDR2 are SGHNT and YYREEE (reference sequence). Germline trimming cut 6 bases from V and 5 bases from J; bases unmatched to any gene: 5. CDR3 coding DNA: TGTGCCAGCAATGGGGGAGGGGACGAGCAGTACTTC. This codes for CASNGGGDEQYF.

J is TRBJ1-4 and V is TRBV10-3; D ambiguous. The germline V gene encodes CDR1 ENHRY and CDR2 SYGVKD. The CDR3 runs 18 residues. Trimming shortened V by 3 bases and J by 3 bases, and 20 bases separated the two germline ends. The CDR3 here is CAISEGGLGREANEKLFF. CDR3 nucleotide sequence: TGTGCCATCAGTGAAGGTGGTCTGGGGAGGGAGGCTAATGAAAAACTGTTTTTT.

V and J are TRBV28 and TRBJ2-7; 11 nucleotides agree with TRBD2. Per the germline V gene, CDR1 is MDHEN and CDR2 is SYDVKM. The CDR3 is 16 amino acids. After removal of 10 bases from V and 1 base from J, the junction contained 12 bases not matched to a gene. The CDR3 sequence is CATSSQTSGKSYEQYF. The CDR3, as DNA: TGTGCCACCAGCTCACAGACTAGCGGGAAGTCCTACGAGCAGTACTTC.

The V gene is TRBV12-5, the J gene TRBJ1-2; 7 nucleotides align to TRBD1. The J segment lost 1 base and the V segment lost 5 bases, leaving 7 bases of the junction unmatched. The CDR3 extends over 15 amino acids. CDR1 is LGHNT and CDR2 is FRNRAP in the germline V gene. CDR3 coding DNA: TGTGCTAGTGGTCCCGGACAGGCAGATAACTATGGCTACACCTTC. It encodes CASGPGQADNYGYTF. The complete variable domain, with remaining parts taken from reference TRBV12-5 and TRBJ1-2, reads DARVTQTPRHKVTEMGQEVTMRCQPILGHNTVFWYRQTMMQGLELLAYFRNRAPLDDSGMPKDRFSAEMPDATLATLKIQPSEPRDSAVYFCASGPGQADNYGYTFGSGTRLTVV.